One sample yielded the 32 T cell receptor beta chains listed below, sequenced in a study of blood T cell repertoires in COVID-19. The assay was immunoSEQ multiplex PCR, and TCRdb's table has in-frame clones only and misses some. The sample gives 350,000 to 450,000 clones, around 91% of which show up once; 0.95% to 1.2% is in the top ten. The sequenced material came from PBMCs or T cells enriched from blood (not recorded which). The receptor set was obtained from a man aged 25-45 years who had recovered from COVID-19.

In nucleotides, the CDR3 is TGTGCCAGCAGCTCAGGACAGGATGGCAATCAGCCCCAGCATTTT. This gives the protein CASSSGQDGNQPQHF. This chain links TRBV5-8 with TRBJ1-5, with 7 bases aligning to TRBD1. V was pared by 3 bases and J by 2 bases, with 5 bases of the junction left unmatched. Germline CDR1 SGHTS, CDR2 YDEGEE. This CDR3 region has 15 residues. Variable domain in full (rest from reference TRBV5-8 and TRBJ1-5): EAGVTQSPTHLIKTRGQQATLRCSPISGHTSVYWYQQALGLGLQFLLWYDEGEERNRGNFPPRFSGRQFPNYSSELNVNALELEDSALYLCASSSGQDGNQPQHFGDGTRLSIL.

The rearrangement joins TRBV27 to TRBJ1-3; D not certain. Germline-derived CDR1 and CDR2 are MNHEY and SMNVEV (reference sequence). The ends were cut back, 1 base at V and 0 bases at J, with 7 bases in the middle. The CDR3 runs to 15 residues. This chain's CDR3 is CASSLFWSSGNTIYF. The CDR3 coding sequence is TGTGCCAGCAGTTTATTCTGGAGCTCTGGAAACACCATATATTTT.

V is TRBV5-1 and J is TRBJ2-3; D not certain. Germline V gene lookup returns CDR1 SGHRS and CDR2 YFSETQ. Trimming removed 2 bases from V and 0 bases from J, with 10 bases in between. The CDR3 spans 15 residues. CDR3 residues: CASSFLGTSTDTQYF. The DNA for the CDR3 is TGCGCCAGCAGCTTTCTAGGAACTAGCACAGATACGCAGTATTTT.

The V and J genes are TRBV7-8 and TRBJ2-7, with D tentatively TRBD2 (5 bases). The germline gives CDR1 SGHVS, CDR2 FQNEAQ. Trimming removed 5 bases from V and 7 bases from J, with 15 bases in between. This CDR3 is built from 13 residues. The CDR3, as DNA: TGTGCCAGCAGCCCAGCGACTATAGGTGAGCAGTACTTC. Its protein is CASSPATIGEQYF.

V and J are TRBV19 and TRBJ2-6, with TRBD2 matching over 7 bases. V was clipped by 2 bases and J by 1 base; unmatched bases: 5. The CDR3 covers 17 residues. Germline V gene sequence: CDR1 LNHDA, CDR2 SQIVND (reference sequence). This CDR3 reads CASSIFGGGSGANVLTF. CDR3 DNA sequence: TGTGCCAGTAGTATATTTGGGGGGGGTTCTGGGGCCAACGTCCTGACTTTC.

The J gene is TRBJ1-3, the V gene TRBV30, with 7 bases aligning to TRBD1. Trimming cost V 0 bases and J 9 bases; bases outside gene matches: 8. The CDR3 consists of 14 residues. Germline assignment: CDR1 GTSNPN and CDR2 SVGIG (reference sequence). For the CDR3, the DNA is TGTGCCTGGAGTGTACAGGCAGGGGGAGTCACCATATATTTT. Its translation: CAWSVQAGGVTIYF.

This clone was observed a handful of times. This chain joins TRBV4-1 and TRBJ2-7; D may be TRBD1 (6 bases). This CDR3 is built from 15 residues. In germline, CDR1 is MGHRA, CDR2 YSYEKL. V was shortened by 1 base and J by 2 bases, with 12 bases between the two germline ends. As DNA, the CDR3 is TGCGCCAGCAGCCAAGGTCCGGGACAAACCTACGAGCAGTACTTC. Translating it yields CASSQGPGQTYEQYF.

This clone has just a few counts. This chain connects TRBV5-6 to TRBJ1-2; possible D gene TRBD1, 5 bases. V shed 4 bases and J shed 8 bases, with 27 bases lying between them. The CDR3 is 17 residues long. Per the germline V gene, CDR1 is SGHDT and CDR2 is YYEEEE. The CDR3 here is CASSVGEGSLAYGGYTF. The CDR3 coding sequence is TGTGCCAGCAGCGTGGGGGAGGGTTCGCTGGCCTATGGAGGCTACACCTTC. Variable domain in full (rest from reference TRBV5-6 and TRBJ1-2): DAGVTQSPTHLIKTRGQQVTLRCSPKSGHDTVSWYQQALGQGPQFIFQYYEEEERQRGNFPDRFSGHQFPNYSSELNVNALLLGDSALYLCASSVGEGSLAYGGYTFGSGTRLTVV.

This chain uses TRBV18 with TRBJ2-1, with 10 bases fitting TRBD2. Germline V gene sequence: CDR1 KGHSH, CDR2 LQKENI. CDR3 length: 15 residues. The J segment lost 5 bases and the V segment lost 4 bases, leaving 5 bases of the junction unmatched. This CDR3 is CASSQRTSGNNEQFF. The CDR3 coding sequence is TGTGCCAGCTCACAGCGGACTAGCGGCAACAATGAGCAGTTCTTC.

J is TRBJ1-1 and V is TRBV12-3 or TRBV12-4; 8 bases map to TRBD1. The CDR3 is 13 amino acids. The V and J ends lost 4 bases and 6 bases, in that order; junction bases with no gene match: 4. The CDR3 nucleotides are TGTGCCAGCAGTTGGGACAGGTACGCTGAAGCTTTCTTT. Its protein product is CASSWDRYAEAFF.

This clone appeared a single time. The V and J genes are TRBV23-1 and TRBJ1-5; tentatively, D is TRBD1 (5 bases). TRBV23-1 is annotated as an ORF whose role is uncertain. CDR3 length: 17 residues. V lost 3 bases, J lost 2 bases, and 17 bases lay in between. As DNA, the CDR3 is TGCGCCAGCAGTCACCCTGCTGGGGGGGGATGCAATCAGCCCCAGCATTTT. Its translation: CASSHPAGGGCNQPQHF.

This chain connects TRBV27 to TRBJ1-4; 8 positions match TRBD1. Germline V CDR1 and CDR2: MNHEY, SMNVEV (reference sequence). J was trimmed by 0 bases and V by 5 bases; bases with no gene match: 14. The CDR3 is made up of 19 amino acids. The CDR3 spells CASSPRTGTGIATNEKLFF. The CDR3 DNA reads TGTGCCAGCAGTCCTCGGACCGGGACAGGCATTGCAACTAATGAAAAACTGTTTTTT.

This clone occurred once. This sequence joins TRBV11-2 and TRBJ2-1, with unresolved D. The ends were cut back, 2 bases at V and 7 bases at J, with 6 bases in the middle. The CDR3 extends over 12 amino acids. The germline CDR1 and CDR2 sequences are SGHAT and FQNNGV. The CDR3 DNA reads TGTGCCAGCAGCTTATACGGGAATGAGCAGTTCTTC. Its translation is CASSLYGNEQFF.

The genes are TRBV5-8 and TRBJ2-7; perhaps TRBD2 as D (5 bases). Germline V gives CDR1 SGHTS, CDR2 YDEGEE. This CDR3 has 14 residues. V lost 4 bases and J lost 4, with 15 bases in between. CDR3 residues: CASSKAGNQYEQYF. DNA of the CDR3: TGTGCCAGCAGCAAAGCCGGGAACCAATACGAGCAGTACTTC.

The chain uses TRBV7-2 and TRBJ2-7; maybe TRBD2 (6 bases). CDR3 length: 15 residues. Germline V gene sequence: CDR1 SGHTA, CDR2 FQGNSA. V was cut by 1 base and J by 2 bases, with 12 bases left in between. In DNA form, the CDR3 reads TGTGCCAGCAGCTTAGGGGGGGTATCGGCCTACGAGCAGTACTTC. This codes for CASSLGGVSAYEQYF.

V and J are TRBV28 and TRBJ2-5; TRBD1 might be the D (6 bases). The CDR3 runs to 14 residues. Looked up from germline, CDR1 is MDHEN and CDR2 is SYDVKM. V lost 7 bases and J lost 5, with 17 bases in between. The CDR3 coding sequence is TGTGCCAGCACTAGGAGGACAGCTCGGGAGACCCAGTACTTC. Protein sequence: CASTRRTARETQYF.

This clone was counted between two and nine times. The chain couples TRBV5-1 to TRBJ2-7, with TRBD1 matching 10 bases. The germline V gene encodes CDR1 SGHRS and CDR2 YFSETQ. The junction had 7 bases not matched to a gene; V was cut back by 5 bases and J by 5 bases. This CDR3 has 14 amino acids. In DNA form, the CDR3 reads TGCGCCAGCAGGAGGGGGGACAGGGGAGACGAGCAGTACTTC. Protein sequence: CASRRGDRGDEQYF.

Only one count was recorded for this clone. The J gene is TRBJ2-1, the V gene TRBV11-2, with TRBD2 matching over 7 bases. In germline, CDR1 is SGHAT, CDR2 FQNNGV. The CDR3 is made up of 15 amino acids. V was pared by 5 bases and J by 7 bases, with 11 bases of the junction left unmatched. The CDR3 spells CASSRGTPGRNEQFF. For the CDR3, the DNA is TGTGCCAGCAGCCGTGGGACTCCCGGGAGGAATGAGCAGTTCTTC.

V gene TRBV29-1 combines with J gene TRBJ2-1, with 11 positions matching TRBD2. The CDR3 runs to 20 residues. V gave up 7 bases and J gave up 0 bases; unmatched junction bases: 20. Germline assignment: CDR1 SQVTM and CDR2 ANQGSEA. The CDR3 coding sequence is TGCAGCGCGACGTGTAAGTGGACTAGCGGGCACGTGAGCTCCTACAATGAGCAGTTCTTC. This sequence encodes CSATCKWTSGHVSSYNEQFF.

The CDR3 protein is CASSEEVRAADIQETQYF. CDR3 sequence (DNA): TGTGCCAGCAGTGAAGAGGTGCGGGCAGCTGATATCCAAGAGACCCAGTACTTC. The chain combines TRBV2 with TRBJ2-5, with a weak D call TRBD2 (5 bases). CDR1 SNHLY and CDR2 FYNNEI come from the germline V gene. V was pared by 1 base and J by 1 base, with 19 bases between. The CDR3 extends over 18 amino acids.

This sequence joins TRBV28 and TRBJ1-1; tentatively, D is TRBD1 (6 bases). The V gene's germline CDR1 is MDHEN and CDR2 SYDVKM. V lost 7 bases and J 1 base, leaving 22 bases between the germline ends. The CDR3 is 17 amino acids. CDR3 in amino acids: CASNLRGQLVENTEAFF. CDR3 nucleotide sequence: TGTGCCAGCAACCTCCGGGGACAATTAGTGGAGAACACTGAAGCTTTCTTT.

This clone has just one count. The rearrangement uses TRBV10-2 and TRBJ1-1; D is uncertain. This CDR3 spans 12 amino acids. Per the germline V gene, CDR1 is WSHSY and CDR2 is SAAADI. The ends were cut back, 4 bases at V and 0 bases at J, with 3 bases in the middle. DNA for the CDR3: TGCGCCAGCAGTGCAGTGAACACTGAAGCTTTCTTT. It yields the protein CASSAVNTEAFF.

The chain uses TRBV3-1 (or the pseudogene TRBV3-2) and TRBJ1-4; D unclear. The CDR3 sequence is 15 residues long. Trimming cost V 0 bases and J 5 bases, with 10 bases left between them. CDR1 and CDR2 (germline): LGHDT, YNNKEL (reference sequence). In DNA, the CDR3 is TGTGCCAGCAGCCAAGAGGGCAGACGGAATGAAAAACTGTTTTTT. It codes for CASSQEGRRNEKLFF.

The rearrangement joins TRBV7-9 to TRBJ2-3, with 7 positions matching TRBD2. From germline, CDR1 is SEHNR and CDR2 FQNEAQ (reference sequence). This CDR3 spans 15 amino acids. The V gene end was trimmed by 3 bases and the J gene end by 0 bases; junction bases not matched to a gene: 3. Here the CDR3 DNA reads TGTGCCAGCAGCTTTCTAGCGGCTAGCACAGATACGCAGTATTTT. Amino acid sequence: CASSFLAASTDTQYF.

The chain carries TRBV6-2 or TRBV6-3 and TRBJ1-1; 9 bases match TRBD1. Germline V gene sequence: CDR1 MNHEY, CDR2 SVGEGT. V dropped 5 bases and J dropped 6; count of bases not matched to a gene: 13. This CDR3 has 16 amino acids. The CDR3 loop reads CASSHDSRDREPEAFF. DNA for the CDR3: TGTGCCAGCAGTCACGACTCCCGGGACAGGGAGCCTGAAGCTTTCTTT.

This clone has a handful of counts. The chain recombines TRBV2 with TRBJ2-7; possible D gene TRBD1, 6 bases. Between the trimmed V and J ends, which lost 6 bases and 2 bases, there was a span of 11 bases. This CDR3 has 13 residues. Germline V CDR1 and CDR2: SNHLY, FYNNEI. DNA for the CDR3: TGTGCCAGCAGCCGGACAGAGACCTACGAGCAGTACTTC. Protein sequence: CASSRTETYEQYF.

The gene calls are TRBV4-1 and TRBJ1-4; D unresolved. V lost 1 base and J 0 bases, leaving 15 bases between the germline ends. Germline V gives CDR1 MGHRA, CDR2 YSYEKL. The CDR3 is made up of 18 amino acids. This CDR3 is CASSQVSRRGATNEKLFF. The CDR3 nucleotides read TGCGCCAGCAGCCAAGTTAGCCGAAGAGGAGCAACTAATGAAAAACTGTTTTTT.

The DNA of the CDR3 is TGCGCCAGCAGCTCACCGGGAGGGAGTAACACTGAAGCTTTCTTT. Translated: CASSSPGGSNTEAFF. The rearrangement joins TRBV5-1 to TRBJ1-1; D not certain. Trimming left V 3 bases short and J 2 bases short, with 14 bases between. Per the germline V gene, CDR1 is SGHRS and CDR2 is YFSETQ. This CDR3 contains 15 residues.

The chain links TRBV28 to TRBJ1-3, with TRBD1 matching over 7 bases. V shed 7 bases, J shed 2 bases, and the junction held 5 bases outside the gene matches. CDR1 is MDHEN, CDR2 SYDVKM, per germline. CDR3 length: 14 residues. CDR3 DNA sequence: TGTGCCAGCAATACTGGGACAGCTGGAAACACCATATATTTT. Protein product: CASNTGTAGNTIYF.

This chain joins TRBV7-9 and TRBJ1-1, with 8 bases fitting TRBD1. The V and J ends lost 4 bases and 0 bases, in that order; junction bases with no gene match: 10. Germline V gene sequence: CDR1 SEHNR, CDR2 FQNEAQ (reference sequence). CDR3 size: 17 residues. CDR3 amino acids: CASSSDRGGYVNTEAFF. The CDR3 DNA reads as TGTGCCAGCAGCTCCGACAGGGGTGGTTATGTGAACACTGAAGCTTTCTTT.

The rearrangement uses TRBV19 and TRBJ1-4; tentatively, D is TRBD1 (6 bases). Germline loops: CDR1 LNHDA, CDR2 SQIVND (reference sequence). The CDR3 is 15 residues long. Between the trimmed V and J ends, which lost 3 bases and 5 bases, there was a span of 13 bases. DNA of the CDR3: TGTGCCAGTAGTATTATAATGGGGGCGAATGAAAAACTGTTTTTT. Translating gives CASSIIMGANEKLFF.

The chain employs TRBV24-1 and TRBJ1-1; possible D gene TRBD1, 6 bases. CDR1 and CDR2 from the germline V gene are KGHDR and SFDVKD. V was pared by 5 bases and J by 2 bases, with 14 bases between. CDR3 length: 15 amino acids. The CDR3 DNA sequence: TGTGCCACCAGTGTCGGAGGGGGGGTTAACACTGAAGCTTTCTTT. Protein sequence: CATSVGGGVNTEAFF.